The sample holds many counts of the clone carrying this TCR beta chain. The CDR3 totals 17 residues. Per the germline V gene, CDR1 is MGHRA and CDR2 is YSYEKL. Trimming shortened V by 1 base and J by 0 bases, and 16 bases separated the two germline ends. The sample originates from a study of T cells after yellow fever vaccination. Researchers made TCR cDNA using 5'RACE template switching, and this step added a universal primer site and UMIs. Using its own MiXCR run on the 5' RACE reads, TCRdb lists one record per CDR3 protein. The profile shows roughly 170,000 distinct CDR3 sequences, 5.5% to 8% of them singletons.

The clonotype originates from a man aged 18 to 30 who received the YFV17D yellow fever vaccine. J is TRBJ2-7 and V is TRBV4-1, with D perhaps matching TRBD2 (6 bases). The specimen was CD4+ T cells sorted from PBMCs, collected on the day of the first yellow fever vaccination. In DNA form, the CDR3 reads TGCGCCAGCAGCCAAGCGGGGGACGCATCCGGCTCCTACGAGCAGTACTTC. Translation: CASSQAGDASGSYEQYF.